This T cell receptor (beta chain) was recorded in a study of blood T cell repertoires in COVID-19. TCRdb keeps only in-frame clones here, not all; method: immunoSEQ multiplex PCR. In the table there are roughly 100,000 clones, nearly 90% of which are singletons. Trimming at V came to 0 bases and at J to 9 bases, leaving 4 bases not matched to a gene. The CDR3 runs 13 residues. From germline, CDR1 is MNHEY and CDR2 SVGAGI. The sequence was collected from a man aged 50 to 59 with active COVID-19. Specimen: peripheral blood. The J gene is TRBJ1-1, the V gene TRBV6-5; 7 bases are a match to TRBD1. CDR3 residues: CASSYSKGAKAFF. CDR3 coding DNA: TGTGCCAGCAGTTACTCGAAGGGGGCGAAAGCTTTCTTT.